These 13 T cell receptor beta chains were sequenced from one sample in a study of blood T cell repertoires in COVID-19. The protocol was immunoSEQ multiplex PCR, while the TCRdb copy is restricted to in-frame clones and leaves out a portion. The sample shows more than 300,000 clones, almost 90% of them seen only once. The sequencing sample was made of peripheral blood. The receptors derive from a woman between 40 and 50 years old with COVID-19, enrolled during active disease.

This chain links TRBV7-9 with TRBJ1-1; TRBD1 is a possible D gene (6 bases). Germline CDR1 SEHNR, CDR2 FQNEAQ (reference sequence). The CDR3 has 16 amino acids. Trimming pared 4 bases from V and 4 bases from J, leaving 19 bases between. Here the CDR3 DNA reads TGTGCCAGCAGCTCGATCCTACACAGGGATCTCACTGAAGCTTTCTTT. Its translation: CASSSILHRDLTEAFF.

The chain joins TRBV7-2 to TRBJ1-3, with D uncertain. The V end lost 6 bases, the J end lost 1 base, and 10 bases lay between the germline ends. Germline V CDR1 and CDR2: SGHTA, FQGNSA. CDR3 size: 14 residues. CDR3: CASRPAGSGNTIYF. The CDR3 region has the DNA TGTGCCAGCAGACCGGCCGGGTCTGGAAACACCATATATTTT.

The CDR3 loop is CAWSVLALEREQYF. CDR3 DNA sequence: TGTGCCTGGAGTGTACTAGCCTTGGAGCGCGAGCAGTACTTC. The rearrangement links TRBV30 to TRBJ2-7; D may be TRBD2 (6 bases). The CDR3 sequence is 14 residues long. Germline CDR1 and CDR2: GTSNPN and SVGIG (reference sequence). V was cut by 0 bases and J by 6 bases, with 15 bases left in between.

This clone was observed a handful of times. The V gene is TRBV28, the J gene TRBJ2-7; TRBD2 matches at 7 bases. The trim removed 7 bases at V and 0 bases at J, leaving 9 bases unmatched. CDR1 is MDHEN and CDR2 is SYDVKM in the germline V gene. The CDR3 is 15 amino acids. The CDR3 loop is CASIGAGVISYEQYF. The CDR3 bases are TGTGCCAGCATAGGGGCGGGGGTAATCTCCTACGAGCAGTACTTC.

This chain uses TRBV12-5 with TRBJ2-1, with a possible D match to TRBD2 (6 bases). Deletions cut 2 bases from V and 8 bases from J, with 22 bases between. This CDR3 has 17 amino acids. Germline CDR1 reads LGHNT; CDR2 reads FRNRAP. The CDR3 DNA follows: TGTGCTAGTGGTTTGAATAGCGGCATTAATATACGCGATGAGCAGTTCTTC. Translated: CASGLNSGINIRDEQFF. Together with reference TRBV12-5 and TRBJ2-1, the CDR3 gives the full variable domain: DARVTQTPRHKVTEMGQEVTMRCQPILGHNTVFWYRQTMMQGLELLAYFRNRAPLDDSGMPKDRFSAEMPDATLATLKIQPSEPRDSAVYFCASGLNSGINIRDEQFFGPGTRLTVL.

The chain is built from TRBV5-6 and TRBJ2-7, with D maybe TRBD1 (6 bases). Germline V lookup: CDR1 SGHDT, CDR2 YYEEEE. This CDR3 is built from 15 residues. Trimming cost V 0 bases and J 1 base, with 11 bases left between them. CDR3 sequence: CASSLAPGTSYEQYF. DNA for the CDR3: TGTGCCAGCAGCTTGGCACCCGGGACATCCTACGAGCAGTACTTC.

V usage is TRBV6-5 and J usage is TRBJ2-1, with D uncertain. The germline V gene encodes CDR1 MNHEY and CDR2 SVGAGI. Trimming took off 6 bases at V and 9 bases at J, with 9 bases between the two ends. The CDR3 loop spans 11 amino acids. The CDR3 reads CASRTPLEQFF. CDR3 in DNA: TGTGCCAGCAGGACTCCTCTTGAGCAGTTCTTC.

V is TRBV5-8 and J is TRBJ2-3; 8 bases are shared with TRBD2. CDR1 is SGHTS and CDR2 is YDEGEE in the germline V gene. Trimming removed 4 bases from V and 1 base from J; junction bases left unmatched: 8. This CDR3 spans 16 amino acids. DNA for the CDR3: TGTGCCAGCAGCGCCCTAGCGGGTAGAGGCACAGATACGCAGTATTTT. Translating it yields CASSALAGRGTDTQYF. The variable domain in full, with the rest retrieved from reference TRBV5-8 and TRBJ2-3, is EAGVTQSPTHLIKTRGQQATLRCSPISGHTSVYWYQQALGLGLQFLLWYDEGEERNRGNFPPRFSGRQFPNYSSELNVNALELEDSALYLCASSALAGRGTDTQYFGPGTRLTVL.

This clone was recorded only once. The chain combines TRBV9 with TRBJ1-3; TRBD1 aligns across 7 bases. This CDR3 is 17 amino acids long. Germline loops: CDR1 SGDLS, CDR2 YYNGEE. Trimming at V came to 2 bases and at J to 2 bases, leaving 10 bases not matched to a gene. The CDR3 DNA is TGTGCCAGCAGCGTGGGACAGTCACAAGGGACTGGAAACACCATATATTTT. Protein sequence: CASSVGQSQGTGNTIYF.

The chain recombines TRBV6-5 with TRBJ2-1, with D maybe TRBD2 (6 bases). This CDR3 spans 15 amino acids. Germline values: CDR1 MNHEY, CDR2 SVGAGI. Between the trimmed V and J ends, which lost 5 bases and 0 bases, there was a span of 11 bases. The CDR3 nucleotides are TGTGCCAGCAGTCCTAGCGTTAGCTCCTACAATGAGCAGTTCTTC. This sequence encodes CASSPSVSSYNEQFF.

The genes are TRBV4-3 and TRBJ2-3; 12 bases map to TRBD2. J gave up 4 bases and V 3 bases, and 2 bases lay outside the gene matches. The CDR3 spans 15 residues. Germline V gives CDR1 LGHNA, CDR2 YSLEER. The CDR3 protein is CASSHTSGGPDTQYF. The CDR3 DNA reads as TGCGCCAGCAGCCATACTAGCGGGGGGCCAGATACGCAGTATTTT.

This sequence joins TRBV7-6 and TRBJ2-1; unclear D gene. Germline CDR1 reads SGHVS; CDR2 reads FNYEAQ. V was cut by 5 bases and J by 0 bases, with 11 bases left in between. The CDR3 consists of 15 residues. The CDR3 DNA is TGTGCCAGCAGCCGTCGTCTGAGCTCCTACAATGAGCAGTTCTTC. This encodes CASSRRLSSYNEQFF.

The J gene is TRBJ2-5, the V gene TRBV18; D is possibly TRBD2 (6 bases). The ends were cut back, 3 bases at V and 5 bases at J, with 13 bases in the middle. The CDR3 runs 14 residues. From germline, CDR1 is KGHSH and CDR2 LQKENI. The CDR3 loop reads CASSPSQRGETQYF. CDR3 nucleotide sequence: TGTGCCAGCTCACCTTCACAACGGGGGGAGACCCAGTACTTC.